A selection of T cell receptor beta chains follows, all from one sample in a study of vaccination effects on CD4 cells after COVID-19. Their antigens are not known. Libraries were prepared by immunoSEQ multiplex PCR; TCRdb keeps only in-frame clonotypes and omits some of them. The table lists 20,000 to 25,000 clones, under 75% of them singletons. The sequences come from CD4+ T cells from PBMCs cultured with a peptide pool, collected before COVID-19 vaccination. These receptors all come from a human donor who had a prior SARS-CoV-2 infection. CDR3s include the opening cysteine and the closing phenylalanine or tryptophan. A D gene is named only where the DNA matches it firmly. Where a row states a size, it is once, few, many or the class of an expanded clone; other rows omit it.

>-|TRBJ2-7|TRBD1|TRBV18
CASSPGQSPTYEQYF
TGTGCCAGCTCACCGGGACAGAGCCCAACCTACGAGCAGTACTTC
>-|TRBJ2-1|TRBD2|TRBV5-1
CASSSRGVSSGSASYNEQFF
TGCGCCAGCAGCTCCCGAGGAGTCTCTAGCGGGAGCGCCTCCTACAATGAGCAGTTCTTC
>-|TRBJ2-5|TRBD2|TRBV24-1
CATSKAGTETQYF
TGTGCCACCAGTAAAGCGGGAACAGAGACCCAGTACTTC
>-|TRBJ1-3|-|TRBV21-1
CASSTSGPWSGSGNTIYF
TGTGCCAGCAGCACCTCCGGGCCCTGGTCTGGGTCTGGAAACACCATATATTTT
>-|TRBJ1-6|-|TRBV6-5
CASRPDGSNSPLHF
TGTGCCAGCAGGCCCGACGGCTCAAATTCACCCCTCCACTTT
>-|TRBJ2-1|TRBD2|TRBV7-3
CASSLRRGGASDEQFF
TGTGCCAGCAGCTTAAGACGCGGGGGGGCCTCGGATGAGCAGTTCTTC
>once|TRBJ1-1|-|TRBV7-2
CASSFDQNTEAFF
TGTGCCAGCAGCTTCGACCAGAACACTGAAGCTTTCTTT
>-|TRBJ2-1|-|TRBV7-9
CASSLESNEQFF
TGTGCCAGCAGCTTAGAAAGCAATGAGCAGTTCTTC
>-|TRBJ1-6|-|TRBV11-2
CASSLAPWARGSPLHF
TGTGCCAGCAGCTTGGCCCCCTGGGCCAGGGGTTCACCCCTCCACTTT
>-|TRBJ2-3|TRBD2|TRBV7-2
CASSLRGEGLPPMWQYF
TGTGCCAGCAGCCTACGGGGGGAGGGACTACCTCCTATGTGGCAGTATTTT
>-|TRBJ2-7|-|TRBV6-2/TRBV6-3
CASSYAAPRAGFILDEQYF
TGTGCCAGCAGTTACGCGGCTCCAAGGGCAGGATTCATCCTGGACGAGCAGTACTTC
>-|TRBJ2-7|-|TRBV6-1
CASSDIYEQYF
TGTGCCAGCAGTGACATCTACGAGCAGTACTTC
>-|TRBJ2-5|-|TRBV5-1
CASSPTRELGETQYF
TGCGCCAGCAGCCCGACCAGGGAGTTGGGGGAGACCCAGTACTTC
>-|TRBJ2-3|-|TRBV15
CATSRDYSRLDTQYF
TGTGCCACCAGCAGAGATTACAGTCGCTTAGATACGCAGTATTTT
>-|TRBJ2-5|TRBD1|TRBV9
CASSVGTVTETQYF
TGTGCCAGCAGCGTGGGGACAGTAACAGAGACCCAGTACTTC
>-|TRBJ2-1|TRBD1|TRBV12-5
CASGPDRGNHYEQFF
TGTGCTAGTGGTCCTGACAGGGGTAATCATTATGAGCAGTTCTTC
>-|TRBJ2-7|-|TRBV12-3/TRBV12-4
CASTRQPPYEQYF
TGTGCCAGCACCCGACAGCCCCCCTACGAGCAGTACTTC
>-|TRBJ1-2|TRBD1|TRBV6-5
CASSPPTGGIYGYTF
TGTGCCAGCAGCCCCCCAACAGGGGGGATCTATGGCTACACCTTC
>-|TRBJ1-2|TRBD1|TRBV30
CARETGDGYTF
TGTGCCCGTGAAACAGGGGACGGCTACACCTTC
>-|TRBJ2-3|-|TRBV5-4
CASSPGWGHLNTQYF
TGTGCCAGCAGCCCGGGGTGGGGGCATCTGAATACGCAGTATTTT
>-|TRBJ2-5|TRBD2|TRBV7-7
CASSPTSVEETQYF
TGTGCTAGCAGCCCTACTAGCGTGGAAGAGACCCAGTACTTC
>few|TRBJ1-1|-|TRBV10-3
CAISGIEGGGEAFF
TGTGCCATCAGTGGGATTGAGGGTGGCGGTGAAGCTTTCTTT
>-|TRBJ2-1|TRBD2|TRBV5-1
CASSIAGPFGLQFF
TGCGCCAGCAGCATAGCGGGACCCTTCGGCCTGCAGTTCTTC
>-|TRBJ2-7|-|TRBV6-2/TRBV6-3
CASSYSIMSGHYEQYF
TGTGCCAGCAGTTACTCGATTATGAGCGGGCACTACGAGCAGTACTTC
>-|TRBJ2-7|TRBD1|TRBV19
CASSKTGDSSYEQYF
TGTGCCAGTAGTAAAACAGGGGATAGCTCCTACGAGCAGTACTTC
>-|TRBJ2-7|-|TRBV27
CASSPNPTVPRSSYEQYF
TGTGCCAGCAGTCCGAACCCGACCGTCCCCCGGAGCTCCTACGAGCAGTACTTC
>-|TRBJ2-3|TRBD2|TRBV15
CATSRGDYTVDTQYF
TGTGCCACCAGCAGAGGGGACTACACGGTAGATACGCAGTATTTT
>-|TRBJ2-7|TRBD2|TRBV5-1
CASSLSLRTSGGMEQYF
TGCGCCAGCAGCTTGAGTTTAAGGACTAGCGGGGGGATGGAGCAGTACTTC
>-|TRBJ2-2|TRBD2|TRBV6-4
CASSEAGDTGELFF
TGTGCCAGCAGTGAAGCGGGGGACACCGGGGAGCTGTTTTTT
>-|TRBJ1-1|TRBD1|TRBV19
CASIPSDRDTEAFF
TGTGCCAGTATCCCATCGGACAGGGACACTGAAGCTTTCTTT
>-|TRBJ2-1|TRBD2|TRBV27
CASSPRTSGGDRDEQFF
TGTGCCAGCAGTCCCAGGACTAGCGGGGGGGATCGGGATGAGCAGTTCTTC
>few|TRBJ1-6|-|TRBV3-1/TRBV3-2
CASSQVTDSPLHF
TGTGCCAGCAGCCAAGTAACAGATTCACCCCTCCACTTT
>few|TRBJ2-2|TRBD2|TRBV9
CASSVVSGGSTGELFF
TGTGCCAGCAGCGTAGTGAGCGGGGGTTCCACCGGGGAGCTGTTTTTT
>-|TRBJ2-1|TRBD2|TRBV4-1
CASSQVLAGGLYEQFF
TGCGCCAGCAGCCAAGTGCTAGCGGGGGGGCTTTATGAGCAGTTCTTC
>-|TRBJ1-1|TRBD1|TRBV2
CASSEAYTVTGANTEAFF
TGTGCCAGCAGTGAAGCCTACACCGTGACAGGGGCTAACACTGAAGCTTTCTTT
>few|TRBJ2-5|TRBD2|TRBV7-9
CASSALGLGEGYQETQYF
TGTGCCAGCAGCGCCCTCGGGTTGGGGGAGGGATACCAAGAGACCCAGTACTTC
>-|TRBJ1-1|-|TRBV30
CAWSPAGPEAFF
TGTGCCTGGAGTCCAGCAGGCCCTGAAGCTTTCTTT
>few|TRBJ2-1|-|TRBV7-6
CASSLELGLAYNEQFF
TGTGCCAGCAGCTTGGAACTAGGCCTTGCTTACAATGAGCAGTTCTTC
>-|TRBJ2-1|-|TRBV7-9
CASSLMGQGGRFF
TGTGCCAGCAGCTTAATGGGGCAGGGGGGGCGGTTCTTC
>-|TRBJ2-7|TRBD1|TRBV6-6
CASSYSLGQGMF
TGTGCCAGCAGTTACTCGCTGGGACAGGGTATGTTC
>-|TRBJ2-7|-|TRBV9
CASSPNRDNNRYEQYF
TGTGCCAGCAGCCCCAACCGGGACAACAACCGCTACGAGCAGTACTTC
>-|TRBJ2-5|-|TRBV6-2/TRBV6-3
CASSYSVTQYF
TGTGCCAGCAGTTACTCGGTGACCCAGTACTTC
>-|TRBJ2-7|-|TRBV12-2
CASRLGAPGGYEQYF
TGTGCAAGTCGCTTGGGAGCCCCCGGTGGTTACGAGCAGTACTTC
>few|TRBJ2-7|-|TRBV4-1
CASSQVNLVSFDEQYF
TGCGCCAGCAGCCAAGTAAATCTAGTAAGCTTCGACGAGCAGTACTTC
>-|TRBJ2-5|TRBD1|TRBV18
CASSPDREKETQYF
TGTGCCAGCTCACCAGACAGGGAGAAAGAGACCCAGTACTTC
>-|TRBJ2-1|-|TRBV7-8
CASSSSGGAGSIREQFF
TGTGCCAGCAGCTCGAGCGGTGGGGCGGGATCTATTCGTGAGCAGTTCTTC
>-|TRBJ2-1|TRBD2|TRBV30
CAWSVPLAAYYNEQFF
TGTGCCTGGAGTGTGCCCCTAGCGGCTTACTACAATGAGCAGTTCTTC
>-|TRBJ1-4|-|TRBV30
CAWSEGGGTNEKLFF
TGTGCCTGGAGTGAAGGGGGAGGCACTAATGAAAAACTGTTTTTT
>few|TRBJ1-4|TRBD1|TRBV18
CASSLGTVNEKLFF
TGTGCCAGCTCACTTGGGACAGTAAATGAAAAACTGTTTTTT
>few|TRBJ1-1|-|TRBV29-1
CSVVLGKGTEAFF
TGCAGCGTTGTCTTGGGGAAGGGCACTGAAGCTTTCTTT
>-|TRBJ1-6|-|TRBV18
CASSPGGSRLSHSPLHF
TGTGCCAGCTCACCAGGAGGCAGCAGGTTGAGCCACTCACCCCTCCACTTT
>once|TRBJ2-3|-|TRBV25-1
CASSEKNTQYF
TGTGCCAGCAGTGAAAAAAATACGCAGTATTTT
>-|TRBJ2-2|-|TRBV2
CASNYVSAVTGELFF
TGTGCCAGCAATTATGTTTCGGCGGTCACCGGGGAGCTGTTTTTT